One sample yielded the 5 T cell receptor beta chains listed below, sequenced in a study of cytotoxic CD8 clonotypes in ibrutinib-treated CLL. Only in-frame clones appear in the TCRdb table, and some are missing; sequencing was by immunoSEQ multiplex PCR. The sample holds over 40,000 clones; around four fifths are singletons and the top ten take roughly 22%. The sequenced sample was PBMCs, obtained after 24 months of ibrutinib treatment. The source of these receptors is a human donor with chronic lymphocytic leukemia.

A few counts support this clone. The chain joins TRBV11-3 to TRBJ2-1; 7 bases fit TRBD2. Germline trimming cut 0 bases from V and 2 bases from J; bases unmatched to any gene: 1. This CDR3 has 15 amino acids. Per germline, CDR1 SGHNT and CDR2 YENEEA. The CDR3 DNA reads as TGTGCCAGCAGCTTAGAGAGCGGGACCTACAATGAGCAGTTCTTC. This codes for CASSLESGTYNEQFF.

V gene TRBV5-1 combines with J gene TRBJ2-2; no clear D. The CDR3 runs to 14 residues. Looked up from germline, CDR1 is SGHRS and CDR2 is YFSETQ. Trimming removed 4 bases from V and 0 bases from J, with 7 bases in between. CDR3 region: CASSPISNTGELFF. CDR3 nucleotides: TGCGCCAGCAGCCCTATCTCGAACACCGGGGAGCTGTTTTTT.

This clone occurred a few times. CDR3 DNA: TGTGCCAGCAGCTCGCAGCCCCAGGGGACTAACACTGAAGCTTTCTTT. It specifies CASSSQPQGTNTEAFF. The V call is TRBV7-6, the J call TRBJ1-1, with D possibly TRBD1 on 6 matching bases. The V gene's germline CDR1 is SGHVS and CDR2 FNYEAQ. The CDR3 consists of 16 residues. V gave up 4 bases and J gave up 2 bases, with 17 bases separating them. The complete variable domain, with remaining parts taken from reference TRBV7-6 and TRBJ1-1, reads GAGVSQSPRYKVTKRGQDVALRCDPISGHVSLYWYRQALGQGPEFLTYFNYEAQQDKSGLPNDRFSAERPEGSISTLTIQRTEQRDSAMYRCASSSQPQGTNTEAFFGQGTRLTVV.

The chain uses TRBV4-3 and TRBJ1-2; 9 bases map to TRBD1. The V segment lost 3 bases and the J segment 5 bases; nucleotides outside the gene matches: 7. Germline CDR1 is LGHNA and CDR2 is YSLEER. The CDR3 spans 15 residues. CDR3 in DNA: TGCGCCAGCAGCCAGGACCGGGACAGGGATTATGGCTACACCTTC. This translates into CASSQDRDRDYGYTF.

Here the CDR3 DNA reads TGTGCCAGCAGTTTACCCCTCTTAAACACCGGGGAGCTGTTTTTT. Protein: CASSLPLLNTGELFF. The V and J genes are TRBV28 and TRBJ2-2; D gene ambiguous. This CDR3 has 15 residues. In germline, CDR1 is MDHEN, CDR2 SYDVKM. V shed 2 bases and J shed 2 bases, with 9 bases lying between them.